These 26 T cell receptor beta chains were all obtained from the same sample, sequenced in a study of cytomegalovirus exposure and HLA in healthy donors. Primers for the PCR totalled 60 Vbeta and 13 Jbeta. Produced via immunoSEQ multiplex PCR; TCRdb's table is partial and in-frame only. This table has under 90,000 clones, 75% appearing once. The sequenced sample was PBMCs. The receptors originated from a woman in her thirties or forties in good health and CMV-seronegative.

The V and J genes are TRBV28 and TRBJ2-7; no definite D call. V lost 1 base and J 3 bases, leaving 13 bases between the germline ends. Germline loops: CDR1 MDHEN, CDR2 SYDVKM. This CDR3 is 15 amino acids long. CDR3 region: CASSLYSNPLYEQYF. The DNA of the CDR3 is TGTGCCAGCAGTTTATACAGTAATCCCCTCTACGAGCAGTACTTC. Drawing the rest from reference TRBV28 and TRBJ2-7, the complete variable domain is DVKVTQSSRYLVKRTGEKVFLECVQDMDHENMFWYRQDPGLGLRLIYFSYDVKMKEKGDIPEGYSVSREKKERFSLILESASTNQTSMYLCASSLYSNPLYEQYFGPGTRLTVT.

CDR3 DNA: TGTGCCAGCAGTGAATCCGGGAGCGGGAGAAGCGAGCAGTACTTC. Its translation: CASSESGSGRSEQYF. The rearrangement links TRBV25-1 to TRBJ2-7; 8 bases align to TRBD2. The V gene end was trimmed by 1 base and the J gene end by 6 bases; junction bases not matched to a gene: 8. Germline assignment: CDR1 MGHDK and CDR2 SYGVNS. There are 15 residues in the CDR3.

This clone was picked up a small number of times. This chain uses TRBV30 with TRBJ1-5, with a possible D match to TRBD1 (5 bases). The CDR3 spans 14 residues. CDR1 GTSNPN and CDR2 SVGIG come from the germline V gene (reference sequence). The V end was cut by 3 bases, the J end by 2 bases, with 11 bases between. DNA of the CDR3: TGTGCCTGGAGGGCCCTAGGGGGCAATCAGCCCCAGCATTTT. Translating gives CAWRALGGNQPQHF.

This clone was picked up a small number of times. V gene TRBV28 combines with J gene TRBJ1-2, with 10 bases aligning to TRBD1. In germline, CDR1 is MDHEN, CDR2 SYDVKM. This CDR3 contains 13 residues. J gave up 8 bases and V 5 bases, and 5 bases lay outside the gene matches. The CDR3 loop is CASSTGQGEGYTF. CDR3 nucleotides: TGTGCCAGCAGTACCGGACAGGGGGAGGGCTACACCTTC.

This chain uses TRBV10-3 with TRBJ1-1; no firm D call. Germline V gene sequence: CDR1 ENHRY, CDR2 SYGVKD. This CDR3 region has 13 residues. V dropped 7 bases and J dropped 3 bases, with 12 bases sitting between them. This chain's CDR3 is CAIISNSYTEAFF. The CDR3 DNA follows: TGTGCCATCATTTCTAACAGCTACACTGAAGCTTTCTTT.

The chain's CDR3 is CSSTGTGASQETQYF. The CDR3 DNA reads TGCAGCTCTACGGGGACAGGGGCCTCACAAGAGACCCAGTACTTC. V usage is TRBV29-1 and J usage is TRBJ2-5; 10 bases map to TRBD1. The germline V gene encodes CDR1 SQVTM and CDR2 ANQGSEA. After removal of 8 bases from V and 2 bases from J, the junction contained 11 bases not matched to a gene. CDR3 length: 15 residues.

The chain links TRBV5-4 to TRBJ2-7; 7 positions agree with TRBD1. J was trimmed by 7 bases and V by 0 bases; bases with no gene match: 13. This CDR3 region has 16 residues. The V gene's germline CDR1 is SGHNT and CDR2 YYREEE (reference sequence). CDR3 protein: CASSLGLIQGTGEQYF. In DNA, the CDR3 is TGTGCCAGCAGCTTGGGTCTAATACAGGGGACGGGGGAGCAGTACTTC. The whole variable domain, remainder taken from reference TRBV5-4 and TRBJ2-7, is ETGVTQSPTHLIKTRGQQVTLRCSSQSGHNTVSWYQQALGQGPQFIFQYYREEENGRGNFPPRFSGLQFPNYSSELNVNALELDDSALYLCASSLGLIQGTGEQYFGPGTRLTVT.

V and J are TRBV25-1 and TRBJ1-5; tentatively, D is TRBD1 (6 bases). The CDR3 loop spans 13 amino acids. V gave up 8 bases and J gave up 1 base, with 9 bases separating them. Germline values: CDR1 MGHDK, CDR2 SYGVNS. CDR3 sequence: CASRQESNQPQHF. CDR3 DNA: TGTGCCAGCCGACAGGAAAGCAATCAGCCCCAGCATTTT.

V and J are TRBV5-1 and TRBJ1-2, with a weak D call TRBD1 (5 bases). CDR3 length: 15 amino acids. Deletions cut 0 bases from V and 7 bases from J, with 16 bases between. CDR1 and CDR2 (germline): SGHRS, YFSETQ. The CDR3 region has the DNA TGCGCCAGCAGCTTGGTTCGGCAGGGTGAAGGTGGCTACACCTTC. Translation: CASSLVRQGEGGYTF.

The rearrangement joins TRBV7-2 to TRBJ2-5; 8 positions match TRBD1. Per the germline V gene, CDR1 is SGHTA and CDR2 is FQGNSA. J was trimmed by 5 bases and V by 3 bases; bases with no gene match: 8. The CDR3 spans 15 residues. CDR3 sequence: CASSFRSGGLETQYF. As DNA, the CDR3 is TGTGCCAGCAGCTTTAGGTCAGGGGGCCTGGAGACCCAGTACTTC.

The DNA for the CDR3 is TGTGCCAGTAGTCTTTCGGCGGGGGGGAGCTACAATGAGCAGTTCTTC. Amino acid sequence: CASSLSAGGSYNEQFF. V usage is TRBV19 and J usage is TRBJ2-1; 9 bases map to TRBD2. J lost 3 bases, V lost 5 bases, and 8 bases had no gene match. Germline V lookup: CDR1 LNHDA, CDR2 SQIVND (reference sequence). The CDR3 has 16 residues.

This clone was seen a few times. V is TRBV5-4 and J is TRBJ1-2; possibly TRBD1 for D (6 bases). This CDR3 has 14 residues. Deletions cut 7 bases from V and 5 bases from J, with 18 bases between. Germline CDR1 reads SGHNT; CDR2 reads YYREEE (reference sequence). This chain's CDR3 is CASGGTGMGYGYTF. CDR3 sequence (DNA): TGTGCCAGCGGGGGAACAGGGATGGGATATGGCTACACCTTC. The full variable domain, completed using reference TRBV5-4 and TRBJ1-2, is ETGVTQSPTHLIKTRGQQVTLRCSSQSGHNTVSWYQQALGQGPQFIFQYYREEENGRGNFPPRFSGLQFPNYSSELNVNALELDDSALYLCASGGTGMGYGYTFGSGTRLTVV.

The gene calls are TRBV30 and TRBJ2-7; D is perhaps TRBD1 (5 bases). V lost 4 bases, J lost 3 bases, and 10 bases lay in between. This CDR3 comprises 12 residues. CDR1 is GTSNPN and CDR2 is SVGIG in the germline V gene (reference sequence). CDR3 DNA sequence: TGTGCCTGGAAGCCAGGGAACTACGAGCAGTACTTC. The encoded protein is CAWKPGNYEQYF.

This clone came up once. The CDR3 bases are TGTGCCAGTAGTATCAGGGGCCCCCTTGTCGGGACCCAGTACTTC. It codes for CASSIRGPLVGTQYF. This rearrangement joins TRBV19 to TRBJ2-5, with D possibly matching TRBD1 (6 bases). The germline CDR1 and CDR2 sequences are LNHDA and SQIVND (reference sequence). V lost 3 bases, J lost 7 bases, and 18 bases lay in between. This CDR3 is built from 15 residues.

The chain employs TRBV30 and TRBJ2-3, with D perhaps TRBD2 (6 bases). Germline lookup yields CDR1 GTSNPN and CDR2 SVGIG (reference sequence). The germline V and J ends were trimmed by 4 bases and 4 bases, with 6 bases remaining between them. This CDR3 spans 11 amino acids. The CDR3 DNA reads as TGTGCCTGGACTAGCGCAGATACGCAGTATTTT. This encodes CAWTSADTQYF.

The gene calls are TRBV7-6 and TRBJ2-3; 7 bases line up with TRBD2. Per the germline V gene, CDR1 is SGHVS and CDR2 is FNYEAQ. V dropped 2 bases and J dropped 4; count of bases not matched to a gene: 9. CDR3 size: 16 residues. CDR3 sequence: CASSLMRRELADTQYF. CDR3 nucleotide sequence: TGTGCCAGCAGCTTAATGCGGCGGGAGTTAGCAGATACGCAGTATTTT. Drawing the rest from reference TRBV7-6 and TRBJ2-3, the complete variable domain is GAGVSQSPRYKVTKRGQDVALRCDPISGHVSLYWYRQALGQGPEFLTYFNYEAQQDKSGLPNDRFSAERPEGSISTLTIQRTEQRDSAMYRCASSLMRRELADTQYFGPGTRLTVL.

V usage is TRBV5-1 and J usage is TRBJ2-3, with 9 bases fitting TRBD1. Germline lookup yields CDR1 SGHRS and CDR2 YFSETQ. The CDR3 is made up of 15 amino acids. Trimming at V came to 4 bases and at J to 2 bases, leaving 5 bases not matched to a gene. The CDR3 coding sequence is TGCGCCAGCAGCACCGGGACAGGGTACACAGATACGCAGTATTTT. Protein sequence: CASSTGTGYTDTQYF. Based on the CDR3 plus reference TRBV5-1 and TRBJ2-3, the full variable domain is KAGVTQTPRYLIKTRGQQVTLSCSPISGHRSVSWYQQTPGQGLQFLFEYFSETQRNKGNFPGRFSGRQFSNSRSEMNVSTLELGDSALYLCASSTGTGYTDTQYFGPGTRLTVL.

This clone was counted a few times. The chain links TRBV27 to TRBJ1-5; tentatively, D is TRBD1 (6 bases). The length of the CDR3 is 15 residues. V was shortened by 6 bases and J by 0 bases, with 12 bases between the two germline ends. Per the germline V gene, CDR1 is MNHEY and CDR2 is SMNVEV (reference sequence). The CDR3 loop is CASSSGQYSNQPQHF. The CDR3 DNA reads TGTGCCAGCAGCAGCGGACAGTATAGCAATCAGCCCCAGCATTTT.

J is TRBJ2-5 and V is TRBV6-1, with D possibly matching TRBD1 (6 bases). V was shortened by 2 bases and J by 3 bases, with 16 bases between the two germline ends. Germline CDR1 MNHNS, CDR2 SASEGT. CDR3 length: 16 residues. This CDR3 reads CASSEMSGTKKETQYF. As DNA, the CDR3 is TGTGCCAGCAGTGAAATGTCTGGGACAAAGAAAGAGACCCAGTACTTC.

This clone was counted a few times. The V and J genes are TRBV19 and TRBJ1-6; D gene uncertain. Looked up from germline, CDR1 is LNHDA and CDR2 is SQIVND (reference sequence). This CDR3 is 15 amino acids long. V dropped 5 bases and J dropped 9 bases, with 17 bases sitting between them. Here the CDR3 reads CASSPGLISGSPLHF. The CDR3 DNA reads TGTGCCAGTAGTCCCGGACTGATAAGCGGTTCACCCCTCCACTTT.

The CDR3 is CASSSGTSGGDTQYF. CDR3 DNA sequence: TGCGCCAGCAGCAGCGGGACTAGCGGGGGGGATACGCAGTATTTT. V is TRBV5-1 and J is TRBJ2-3, with 15 bases that match TRBD2. CDR1 is SGHRS, CDR2 YFSETQ, per germline. This CDR3 region has 15 residues. Trimming at V came to 4 bases and at J to 6 bases, leaving 3 bases not matched to a gene.

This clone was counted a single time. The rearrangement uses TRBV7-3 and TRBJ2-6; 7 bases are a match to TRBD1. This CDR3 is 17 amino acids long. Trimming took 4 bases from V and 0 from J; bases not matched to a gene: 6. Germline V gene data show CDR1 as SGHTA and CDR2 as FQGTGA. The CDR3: CASSSFDRASGANVLTF. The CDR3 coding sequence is TGTGCCAGCAGCTCCTTCGACAGGGCCTCTGGGGCCAACGTCCTGACTTTC.

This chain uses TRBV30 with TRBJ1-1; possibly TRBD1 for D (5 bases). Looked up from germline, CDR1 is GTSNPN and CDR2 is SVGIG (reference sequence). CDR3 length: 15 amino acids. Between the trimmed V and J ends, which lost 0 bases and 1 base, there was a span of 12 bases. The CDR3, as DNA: TGTGCCTGGAGTGTGTCAGGGCGGACGAACACTGAAGCTTTCTTT. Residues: CAWSVSGRTNTEAFF.

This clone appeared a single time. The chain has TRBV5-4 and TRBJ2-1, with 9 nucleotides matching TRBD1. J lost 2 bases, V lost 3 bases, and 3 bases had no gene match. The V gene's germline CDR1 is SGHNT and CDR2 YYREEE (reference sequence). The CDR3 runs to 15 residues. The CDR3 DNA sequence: TGTGCCAGCAGCTCCGACAGGGGGACCTACAATGAGCAGTTCTTC. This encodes CASSSDRGTYNEQFF.

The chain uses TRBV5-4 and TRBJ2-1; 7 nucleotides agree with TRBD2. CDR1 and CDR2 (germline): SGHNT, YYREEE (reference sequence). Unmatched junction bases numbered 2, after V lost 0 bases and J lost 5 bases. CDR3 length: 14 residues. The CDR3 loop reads CASSLDGRNNEQFF. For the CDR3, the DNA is TGTGCCAGCAGCTTGGACGGGAGGAACAATGAGCAGTTCTTC. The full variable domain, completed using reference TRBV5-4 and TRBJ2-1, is ETGVTQSPTHLIKTRGQQVTLRCSSQSGHNTVSWYQQALGQGPQFIFQYYREEENGRGNFPPRFSGLQFPNYSSELNVNALELDDSALYLCASSLDGRNNEQFFGPGTRLTVL.

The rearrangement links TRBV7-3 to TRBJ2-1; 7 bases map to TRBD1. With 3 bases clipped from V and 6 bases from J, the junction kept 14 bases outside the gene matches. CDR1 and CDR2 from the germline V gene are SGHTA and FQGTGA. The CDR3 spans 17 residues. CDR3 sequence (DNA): TGTGCCAGCAGCTTGGGGGTGGCAGGGGGAAGCCCCAATGAGCAGTTCTTC. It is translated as CASSLGVAGGSPNEQFF.